This TCR beta chain was recovered during a study of T cell responses to AZD1222 COVID-19 vaccine. About the research overall: Analysis merged second doses at about 4 or about 12 weeks. Study outcomes and limitations: Unmutated variant regions are reportedly targeted by nearly half of spike-specific TCRs. The number of AZD1222 recipients seropositive at baseline was only five to seven. Donors were largely white British and mainly female; clonal diversity was possibly underestimated.

Sequencing was performed with immunoSEQ multiplex PCR; in TCRdb, only in-frame clones are kept and a portion is missing. The data show roughly 150,000 clones, about four fifths seen once. A remark on this clone: Its antigen is not known.

Trimming left V 0 bases short and J 6 bases short, with 8 bases between. The CDR3 length is 13 residues. Germline CDR1 and CDR2: WSHSY and SAAADI. The material was peripheral blood, obtained on day 0 of AZD1222 vaccination. This sequence joins TRBV10-2 and TRBJ1-2; no clear D. This clonotype was obtained from an adult in good health. The CDR3 region has the DNA TGCGCCAGCAGTGAGTCGCGGGGAGATGGCTACACCTTC. Translated, it gives CASSESRGDGYTF.